The rows below give T cell receptor beta chains drawn from one sample of a study of shared clonotypes between healthy human individuals. Clones were sequenced by immunoSEQ multiplex PCR, and TCRdb holds only the in-frame ones, with some missing. Of 900,000 to 1,200,000 clones in the sample, about 80% were seen once. The sequenced sample consisted of memory CD4+ T cells from PBMCs. The receptors come from a man younger than 30 in good health. Some clones in this sample may be carry-over from other donors' samples. Each CDR3 is given with its conserved first and last residue. Fields, in order: D gene, clone size, J gene, V gene, CDR3 protein, CDR3 DNA. A D gene is named only where the DNA matches it firmly. Size is omitted from some rows. Given values are once, few, many or a class for expanded clones.

D gene: NA
clone size: NA
J gene: TRBJ1-2
V gene: TRBV14
CDR3 protein: CASSQGPGGTGYGYTF
CDR3 DNA: TGTGCCAGCAGCCAAGGTCCCGGCGGGACGGGCTATGGCTACACCTTC

D gene: TRBD1
clone size: NA
J gene: TRBJ2-3
V gene: TRBV4-3
CDR3 protein: CASSQNRGRDTQYF
CDR3 DNA: TGCGCCAGCAGCCAAAACAGGGGCCGGGATACGCAGTATTTT

D gene: NA
clone size: NA
J gene: TRBJ2-2
V gene: TRBV5-5
CDR3 protein: CASSLVNSLQGLTGELFF
CDR3 DNA: TGTGCCAGCAGCTTGGTTAACAGCCTCCAGGGACTCACCGGGGAGCTGTTTTTT

D gene: NA
clone size: few
J gene: TRBJ1-2
V gene: TRBV5-1
CDR3 protein: CASSLAWGGAGGYTF
CDR3 DNA: TGCGCCAGCAGCTTGGCCTGGGGGGGCGCAGGAGGCTACACCTTC

D gene: NA
clone size: NA
J gene: TRBJ2-7
V gene: TRBV6-5
CDR3 protein: CASSPRGSHEQYF
CDR3 DNA: TGTGCCAGCAGCCCTCGGGGGAGTCACGAGCAGTACTTC

D gene: NA
clone size: NA
J gene: TRBJ2-2
V gene: TRBV14
CDR3 protein: CASSQDGRNTGELFF
CDR3 DNA: TGTGCCAGCAGCCAAGATGGCAGGAACACCGGGGAGCTGTTTTTT

D gene: NA
clone size: NA
J gene: TRBJ1-1
V gene: TRBV14
CDR3 protein: CASSRTAGTEAFF
CDR3 DNA: TGTGCCAGCAGCCGTACAGCGGGCACTGAAGCTTTCTTT

D gene: NA
clone size: NA
J gene: TRBJ2-7
V gene: TRBV7-8
CDR3 protein: CASSLVEAMDEQYF
CDR3 DNA: TGTGCCAGCAGCTTAGTCGAGGCTATGGACGAGCAGTACTTC

D gene: NA
clone size: NA
J gene: TRBJ2-1
V gene: TRBV6-1
CDR3 protein: CASSKRQIYNEQFF
CDR3 DNA: TGTGCCAGCAGTAAGCGGCAGATCTACAATGAGCAGTTCTTC

D gene: NA
clone size: NA
J gene: TRBJ2-2
V gene: TRBV6-5
CDR3 protein: CASRLTRNTGELFF
CDR3 DNA: TGTGCCAGCAGATTGACCAGAAACACCGGGGAGCTGTTTTTT

D gene: NA
clone size: NA
J gene: TRBJ1-1
V gene: TRBV27
CDR3 protein: CASKLGGTLNTEAFF
CDR3 DNA: TGTGCCAGCAAACTCGGGGGTACCTTGAACACTGAAGCTTTCTTT

D gene: NA
clone size: NA
J gene: TRBJ2-5
V gene: TRBV5-1
CDR3 protein: CASSNWRPEETQYF
CDR3 DNA: TGCGCCAGCAGTAACTGGAGGCCAGAAGAGACCCAGTACTTC

D gene: TRBD2
clone size: few
J gene: TRBJ2-3
V gene: TRBV5-8
CDR3 protein: CASSLHPSGRAIDTQYF
CDR3 DNA: TGTGCCAGCAGCTTACACCCCAGCGGGAGGGCCATAGATACGCAGTATTTT

D gene: TRBD1
clone size: NA
J gene: TRBJ1-2
V gene: TRBV18
CDR3 protein: CASSRLAGQRNNYGYTF
CDR3 DNA: TGTGCCAGCTCACGGTTGGCGGGACAGCGCAATAACTATGGCTACACCTTC

D gene: NA
clone size: few
J gene: TRBJ1-2
V gene: TRBV9
CDR3 protein: CASSVEPRKALYGYTF
CDR3 DNA: TGTGCCAGCAGCGTCGAGCCACGAAAAGCGTTGTATGGCTACACCTTC

D gene: NA
clone size: NA
J gene: TRBJ2-2
V gene: TRBV28
CDR3 protein: CASSAGLFGELFF
CDR3 DNA: TGTGCCAGCAGCGCGGGGCTTTTCGGGGAGCTGTTTTTT

D gene: NA
clone size: NA
J gene: TRBJ1-1
V gene: TRBV5-8
CDR3 protein: CASSLVRLGAFF
CDR3 DNA: TGTGCCAGCAGCTTGGTACGCCTTGGAGCTTTCTTT

D gene: NA
clone size: NA
J gene: TRBJ2-1
V gene: TRBV5-1
CDR3 protein: CASSANSGKSSYNEQFF
CDR3 DNA: TGCGCCAGCAGCGCTAATAGCGGAAAGAGCTCCTACAATGAGCAGTTCTTC